A selection of T cell receptor beta chains follows, all from one sample in a study of blood T cells in healthy people across ages. TCRdb processed the 5' RACE reads anew with MiXCR; each CDR3 protein has one entry. The profile shows more than 750,000 distinct CDR3 sequences, 25% to 30% of them singletons. The sample was also reused in another study, on T cells of mothers and their children.

The sample was blood. These receptors all come from a woman between 40 and 50 years old in good health. Both conserved end residues are part of each CDR3. Each record gives: D gene, clone size, J gene, CDR3 length, V gene, CDR3 DNA, CDR3 protein. A D gene is named only where the DNA matches it firmly. The size of a clone is reported for some rows only, either as once, few or many, or as a class for expanded clones.

>NA|NA|TRBJ2-5|15|TRBV28
TGTGCCAGCAGCTTAATAATCAGGCTATTGGTGACCCAGTACTTC
CASSLIIRLLVTQYF
>TRBD2|NA|TRBJ2-2|16|TRBV7-2
TGTGCCAGCACCGTAATTAGCGGGGGGCCAACCGGGGAGCTGTTTTTT
CASTVISGGPTGELFF
>TRBD1|many|TRBJ2-5|18|TRBV4-3
TGCGCCAGCAGCCAAGATCCAGTAGGGGGCCTACTCCAAGAGACCCAGTACTTC
CASSQDPVGGLLQETQYF
>NA|many|TRBJ1-4|13|TRBV27
TGTGCCAGCAGTAGGACAGAACTTGAAAAACTGTTTTTT
CASSRTELEKLFF
>TRBD2|many|TRBJ2-5|14|TRBV20-1
TGCAGTGCTGCCCCTTACGGGGGGGACGAGACCCAGTACTTC
CSAAPYGGDETQYF
>NA|few|TRBJ1-6|15|TRBV5-1
TGCGCCAGCAGCTTGGAGAGGAACTATAATTCACCCCTCCACTTT
CASSLERNYNSPLHF
>NA|NA|TRBJ1-4|15|TRBV5-1
TGCGCCAGCAGCTTAGGAGGGGTACGAAATGAAAAACTGTTTTTT
CASSLGGVRNEKLFF
>NA|NA|TRBJ1-2|16|TRBV9
TGTGCCGGCAGCGTAGATTCAGGGTTCCCGCACTATGGCTACACCTTC
CAGSVDSGFPHYGYTF
>NA|few|TRBJ2-1|14|TRBV3-1
TGTGCCAGCAGCCAAGGGGCCGTAGTTGGTGAGCAGTTCTTC
CASSQGAVVGEQFF
>NA|once|TRBJ2-5|16|TRBV20-1
TGCAGTGCTAGAGATCCAAGGGGCCCGTCTGGGGAGACCCAGTACTTC
CSARDPRGPSGETQYF
>TRBD2|NA|TRBJ2-1|13|TRBV28
TGTGCCAGCAGTGGACTAGGTTCCTACGAGCAGTTCTTC
CASSGLGSYEQFF
>NA|many|TRBJ2-6|15|TRBV28
TGTGCCAGCAGCTTACCAGGGACTGGGGCCAACGTCCTGACTTTC
CASSLPGTGANVLTF
>NA|NA|TRBJ2-7|12|TRBV2
TGTGCCAGCAGCGTAGCTGATAGCGAGCAGTACTTC
CASSVADSEQYF
>NA|NA|TRBJ2-3|16|TRBV24-1
TGTGCCACCAGTGATTTTACACAGGGACTTACAGATACGCAGTATTTT
CATSDFTQGLTDTQYF
>NA|NA|TRBJ1-5|13|TRBV12-3/TRBV12-4
TGTGCCAGCATCCCTCGGGGTTATCAGCCCCAGCATTTT
CASIPRGYQPQHF
>NA|few|TRBJ2-3|13|TRBV28
TGTGCCAGTACAGACAGGAGCACAGATACGCAGTATTTT
CASTDRSTDTQYF
>NA|NA|TRBJ2-2|17|TRBV7-2
TGTGCCAGCAGCCTCGAAAGGGCAACCGTGGGGACCGGGGAGCTGTTTTTT
CASSLERATVGTGELFF
>NA|many|TRBJ2-1|12|TRBV5-1
TGCGCCAGCAGCACGACAGCTAATGAGCAGTTCTTC
CASSTTANEQFF
>NA|NA|TRBJ1-2|13|TRBV12-3/TRBV12-4
TGTGCCAGCAGTCTAGGGGCGACAGAAGGCTACACCTTC
CASSLGATEGYTF
>NA|many|TRBJ2-1|13|TRBV4-3
TGCGCCAGCAGCCAAGAGAAATATGGGGAGCAGTTCTTC
CASSQEKYGEQFF
>TRBD2|NA|TRBJ2-7|13|TRBV20-1
TGCAGTGCTGTAGCGGGGGGGCCTGGCGAGCAGTACTTC
CSAVAGGPGEQYF
>TRBD1|few|TRBJ1-2|14|TRBV5-1
TGCGCCAGCAGCTCGACAGGGGGTACGGATGGCTACACCTTC
CASSSTGGTDGYTF
>NA|few|TRBJ2-5|13|TRBV3-1
TGTGCCAGCAGCCAACCCAGTGGGGAGACCCAGTACTTC
CASSQPSGETQYF
>TRBD1|NA|TRBJ1-2|14|TRBV7-9
TGTGCCAGCACCCACTCGGACAGGGACTATGGCTACACCTTC
CASTHSDRDYGYTF
>NA|many|TRBJ2-6|15|TRBV7-2
TGTGCCAGCAGTTTTCGAGTAAGCGGGGCCAACGTCCTGACTTTC
CASSFRVSGANVLTF
>TRBD2|NA|TRBJ2-5|15|TRBV20-1
TGCAGTGCTCATCCTAGCGGCACCGTACATGAGGAGCAGTACTTC
CSAHPSGTVHEEQYF
>NA|many|TRBJ1-2|13|TRBV5-6
TGTGCCAGCAGCTTAATCAAGGAAAATGGCTACACCTTC
CASSLIKENGYTF
>NA|few|TRBJ2-7|15|TRBV13
TGTGCCAGCAGCTCCCGGGGATTTAAATCCTACGAGCAGTACTTC
CASSSRGFKSYEQYF
>NA|many|TRBJ2-6|15|TRBV9
TGTGCCAGCAGCGTCGGGCCCTCTGGGGCCAACGTCCTGACTTTC
CASSVGPSGANVLTF
>NA|few|TRBJ2-1|15|TRBV20-1
TGCAGTGCTAGGGGCCTTGACTTCTCCTACAATGAGCAGTTCTTC
CSARGLDFSYNEQFF
>NA|NA|TRBJ1-1|15|TRBV12-3/TRBV12-4
TGTGCCAGCAGGCCCCACCAAGCCCCCTCAGGGACCGCTTTCTTT
CASRPHQAPSGTAFF
>TRBD2|NA|TRBJ2-1|19|TRBV13
TGTGCCAGCAGCTCCCCCCTAGCGGGGGGAAGCAGCTCCTACAATGAGCAGTTCTTC
CASSSPLAGGSSSYNEQFF
>TRBD1|few|TRBJ2-7|14|TRBV20-1
TGCAGTGCTCCCCCGGGACAGGGAGGTGGCGAGCAGTACTTC
CSAPPGQGGGEQYF
>NA|NA|TRBJ1-1|14|TRBV15
TGTGCCACCAGCAGAGATAACGGGAACACTGAAGCTTTCTTT
CATSRDNGNTEAFF
>TRBD1|NA|TRBJ2-7|13|TRBV7-2
TGTGCCAGCAGCTCCCTTCAGGGGGCCGAGCAGTACTTC
CASSSLQGAEQYF
>NA|NA|TRBJ2-7|15|TRBV5-1
TGCGCCAGCAGCTTTTTTTCAGAATCATCATACGAGCAGTACTTC
CASSFFSESSYEQYF
>NA|many|TRBJ2-7|15|TRBV7-9
TGTGCCAGCAGCTCGCCCTCCGGGACAACCTACGAGCAGTACTTC
CASSSPSGTTYEQYF
>TRBD1|NA|TRBJ2-1|18|TRBV28
TGTGCCAGCCACCCCCCTAATCCGGGACAGACACCCTTAGAGACCCAGTTCTTC
CASHPPNPGQTPLETQFF
>NA|NA|TRBJ1-2|13|TRBV28
TGTGCCAGCAAACGACAGGTTAACTATGGCTACACCTTC
CASKRQVNYGYTF
>TRBD1|NA|TRBJ1-6|16|TRBV2
TGTGCCAGCAGTGAGGGGGGACAGGGGGCGAGTTCACCCCTCCACTTT
CASSEGGQGASSPLHF
>TRBD2|few|TRBJ2-7|14|TRBV5-1
TGCGCCAGCAGCTTTAGCGGGGAGACCTACGAGCAGTACTTC
CASSFSGETYEQYF
>NA|NA|TRBJ2-5|13|TRBV5-4
TGTGCCAGCAGCTTGCCCCAGGAAGAGACCCAGTACTTC
CASSLPQEETQYF
>TRBD1|NA|TRBJ1-1|15|TRBV24-1
TGTGCCACCAGTGATTCGACAGGGGAGAACACTGAAGCTTTCTTT
CATSDSTGENTEAFF
>NA|few|TRBJ2-1|15|TRBV24-1
TGTGCCACCAGTGATCGGGAGCGCACCTACAACGAGCAGTTCTTC
CATSDRERTYNEQFF
>NA|few|TRBJ2-2|15|TRBV20-1
TGCAGTGCTAGAACCGGGGCTTCGAACACCGGGGAGCTGTTTTTT
CSARTGASNTGELFF
>NA|NA|TRBJ2-3|13|TRBV28
TGTGCCAGCACCTTCCACGGGACAGATACGCAGTATTTT
CASTFHGTDTQYF
>TRBD1|few|TRBJ1-5|15|TRBV12-3/TRBV12-4
TGTGCCAGCAGTTTAGTACAGGGGAGGAATCAGCCCCAGCATTTT
CASSLVQGRNQPQHF